The rows below give T cell receptor beta chains drawn from one sample of a study of shared clonotypes between healthy human individuals. Repertoires were generated with immunoSEQ multiplex PCR, while TCRdb's copy carries only in-frame clones and drops some. The sample holds approximately 1,500,000 clones, 98% seen once. The sequencing sample was made of naive CD4+ T cells sorted from blood. The receptors stem from a man under 40 in good health. CDR3s include the opening cysteine and the closing phenylalanine or tryptophan. The D gene is left open where the match is weak. Not every row has a clone size; where given, it reads once, few, many or a size class.

J gene: TRBJ2-7
D gene: TRBD1
V gene: TRBV6-6
clone size: NA
CDR3 protein: CASSYSGTVSSYEQYF
CDR3 DNA: TGTGCCAGCAGTTACTCCGGGACAGTTAGCTCCTACGAGCAGTACTTC

J gene: TRBJ2-3
D gene: NA
V gene: TRBV12-1
clone size: NA
CDR3 protein: CASSSSRGRAGTDTQYF
CDR3 DNA: TGTGCCAGCAGCTCCAGTAGGGGGAGGGCCGGCACAGATACGCAGTATTTT

J gene: TRBJ2-3
D gene: NA
V gene: TRBV9
clone size: NA
CDR3 protein: CASSVAQGIGTDTQYF
CDR3 DNA: TGTGCCAGCAGCGTAGCCCAGGGGATAGGCACAGATACGCAGTATTTT

J gene: TRBJ2-7
D gene: NA
V gene: TRBV9
clone size: NA
CDR3 protein: CASSPWPRNREQYF
CDR3 DNA: TGTGCCAGCAGCCCCTGGCCCAGAAACCGCGAGCAGTACTTC

J gene: TRBJ2-5
D gene: NA
V gene: TRBV14
clone size: NA
CDR3 protein: CASSRGETQYF
CDR3 DNA: TGTGCCAGCAGCCGGGGAGAGACCCAGTACTTC

J gene: TRBJ2-4
D gene: NA
V gene: TRBV29-1
clone size: NA
CDR3 protein: CSVETSLGNIQYF
CDR3 DNA: TGCAGCGTTGAGACGTCTTTGGGAAACATTCAGTACTTC

J gene: TRBJ1-3
D gene: NA
V gene: TRBV5-1
clone size: NA
CDR3 protein: CASSLADSGNTIYF
CDR3 DNA: TGCGCCAGCAGCTTGGCAGACTCTGGAAACACCATATATTTT

J gene: TRBJ2-7
D gene: NA
V gene: TRBV4-3
clone size: NA
CDR3 protein: CASSRTPGYYEQYF
CDR3 DNA: TGCGCCAGCAGCCGTACGCCGGGTTACTACGAGCAGTACTTC

J gene: TRBJ1-4
D gene: NA
V gene: TRBV2
clone size: NA
CDR3 protein: CASREASVGGEKLFF
CDR3 DNA: TGTGCCAGCAGAGAAGCTAGCGTTGGGGGTGAAAAACTGTTTTTT

J gene: TRBJ2-2
D gene: NA
V gene: TRBV20-1
clone size: NA
CDR3 protein: CSASLPGELFF
CDR3 DNA: TGCAGTGCTAGTCTGCCCGGGGAGCTGTTTTTT

J gene: TRBJ2-7
D gene: NA
V gene: TRBV7-9
clone size: NA
CDR3 protein: CASSRIADYEQYF
CDR3 DNA: TGTGCCAGCAGCCGGATTGCGGACTACGAGCAGTACTTC

J gene: TRBJ2-7
D gene: NA
V gene: TRBV5-6
clone size: NA
CDR3 protein: CASSLPRSYEQYF
CDR3 DNA: TGTGCCAGCAGCTTGCCTCGGTCCTACGAGCAGTACTTC

J gene: TRBJ2-5
D gene: TRBD2
V gene: TRBV5-4
clone size: NA
CDR3 protein: CASSPGLAGGEETQYF
CDR3 DNA: TGTGCCAGCAGCCCGGGACTAGCGGGAGGGGAAGAGACCCAGTACTTC

J gene: TRBJ1-1
D gene: NA
V gene: TRBV5-6
clone size: NA
CDR3 protein: CASSLVGRPNTEAFF
CDR3 DNA: TGTGCCAGCAGCTTGGTGGGACGGCCGAACACTGAAGCTTTCTTT

J gene: TRBJ2-7
D gene: NA
V gene: TRBV7-9
clone size: NA
CDR3 protein: CASSLFRGGGYEQYF
CDR3 DNA: TGTGCCAGCAGCTTATTCAGGGGAGGAGGGTACGAGCAGTACTTC

J gene: TRBJ2-7
D gene: TRBD1
V gene: TRBV28
clone size: NA
CDR3 protein: CASSSTGFAYEQYF
CDR3 DNA: TGTGCCAGCAGTTCGACAGGGTTTGCGTACGAGCAGTACTTC

J gene: TRBJ2-2
D gene: NA
V gene: TRBV4-3
clone size: NA
CDR3 protein: CASSPQASVNTGELFF
CDR3 DNA: TGCGCCAGCAGCCCACAAGCCTCAGTGAACACCGGGGAGCTGTTTTTT

J gene: TRBJ2-7
D gene: NA
V gene: TRBV27
clone size: NA
CDR3 protein: CASRPTQTSGAYEQYF
CDR3 DNA: TGTGCCAGCAGACCCACACAGACTTCGGGTGCCTACGAGCAGTACTTC

J gene: TRBJ2-7
D gene: NA
V gene: TRBV11-2
clone size: NA
CDR3 protein: CASSLEIALAYEQYF
CDR3 DNA: TGTGCCAGCAGCTTAGAGATAGCTTTGGCATACGAGCAGTACTTC

J gene: TRBJ2-1
D gene: TRBD2
V gene: TRBV7-2
clone size: NA
CDR3 protein: CASSPSGTRGFF
CDR3 DNA: TGTGCCAGCAGCCCAAGCGGGACTAGAGGGTTCTTC

J gene: TRBJ2-7
D gene: TRBD1
V gene: TRBV5-1
clone size: NA
CDR3 protein: CASSLPRDRPTYEQYF
CDR3 DNA: TGCGCCAGCAGCTTGCCTAGGGACAGACCCACCTACGAGCAGTACTTC

J gene: TRBJ2-7
D gene: TRBD1
V gene: TRBV11-3
clone size: NA
CDR3 protein: CASSPDRASSYEQYF
CDR3 DNA: TGTGCCAGCAGCCCCGACAGGGCCTCTTCCTACGAGCAGTACTTC

J gene: TRBJ2-3
D gene: NA
V gene: TRBV2
clone size: NA
CDR3 protein: CASSMDRDTQYF
CDR3 DNA: TGTGCCAGCAGTATGGATCGAGATACGCAGTATTTT

J gene: TRBJ1-1
D gene: NA
V gene: TRBV19
clone size: once
CDR3 protein: CASSIVLGSLNTEAFF
CDR3 DNA: TGTGCCAGTAGTATCGTCCTAGGCAGCTTGAACACTGAAGCTTTCTTT

J gene: TRBJ2-1
D gene: NA
V gene: TRBV5-1
clone size: NA
CDR3 protein: CASSYNGLVLYNEQFF
CDR3 DNA: TGCGCCAGCAGCTATAACGGGCTAGTCTTATACAATGAGCAGTTCTTC

J gene: TRBJ2-5
D gene: NA
V gene: TRBV5-8
clone size: NA
CDR3 protein: CASSLAGVQETQYF
CDR3 DNA: TGTGCCAGCAGCTTGGCGGGGGTACAAGAGACCCAGTACTTC

J gene: TRBJ2-5
D gene: TRBD2
V gene: TRBV5-1
clone size: NA
CDR3 protein: CASSPGLAGGPETQYF
CDR3 DNA: TGCGCCAGCAGCCCCGGACTAGCGGGAGGCCCGGAGACCCAGTACTTC

J gene: TRBJ2-2
D gene: TRBD1
V gene: TRBV19
clone size: NA
CDR3 protein: CASTLDRYTGELFF
CDR3 DNA: TGTGCCAGTACGTTGGACAGGTACACCGGGGAGCTGTTTTTT

J gene: TRBJ1-2
D gene: NA
V gene: TRBV5-5
clone size: NA
CDR3 protein: CASSFDIRILVYGYTF
CDR3 DNA: TGTGCCAGCAGCTTCGACATCAGGATCTTGGTCTATGGCTACACCTTC

J gene: TRBJ2-3
D gene: TRBD1
V gene: TRBV2
clone size: NA
CDR3 protein: CASSDRGREDTQYF
CDR3 DNA: TGTGCCAGCAGTGACAGGGGGCGAGAAGATACGCAGTATTTT

J gene: TRBJ2-7
D gene: TRBD1
V gene: TRBV11-2
clone size: NA
CDR3 protein: CASSDRVLYEQYF
CDR3 DNA: TGTGCCAGCTCGGACAGGGTCCTCTACGAGCAGTACTTC

J gene: TRBJ1-5
D gene: NA
V gene: TRBV19
clone size: NA
CDR3 protein: CASRTEIWGISNQPQHF
CDR3 DNA: TGTGCCAGTAGGACGGAGATATGGGGGATTAGCAATCAGCCCCAGCATTTT

J gene: TRBJ2-2
D gene: NA
V gene: TRBV10-1
clone size: NA
CDR3 protein: CASSESNTGELFF
CDR3 DNA: TGCGCCAGCAGTGAGTCGAACACCGGGGAGCTGTTTTTT

J gene: TRBJ2-1
D gene: NA
V gene: TRBV29-1
clone size: NA
CDR3 protein: CSVGSPTSVYNEQFF
CDR3 DNA: TGCAGCGTTGGTAGCCCGACTAGTGTCTATAATGAGCAGTTCTTC

J gene: TRBJ1-2
D gene: NA
V gene: TRBV6-1
clone size: NA
CDR3 protein: CASSEHGQRYGYTF
CDR3 DNA: TGTGCCAGCAGTGAACACGGACAGCGCTATGGCTACACCTTC

J gene: TRBJ2-1
D gene: NA
V gene: TRBV5-5
clone size: NA
CDR3 protein: CASSDGYPSPHNEQFF
CDR3 DNA: TGTGCCAGCAGCGACGGATACCCCTCTCCCCACAATGAGCAGTTCTTC

J gene: TRBJ2-2
D gene: TRBD2
V gene: TRBV11-3
clone size: NA
CDR3 protein: CASSPQWGTSGNTGELFF
CDR3 DNA: TGTGCCAGCAGCCCTCAGTGGGGTACTAGCGGAAACACCGGGGAGCTGTTTTTT

J gene: TRBJ2-7
D gene: TRBD2
V gene: TRBV7-9
clone size: NA
CDR3 protein: CASSLGGLAGESYEQYF
CDR3 DNA: TGTGCCAGCAGCTTGGGGGGACTAGCGGGAGAATCCTACGAGCAGTACTTC

J gene: TRBJ2-1
D gene: TRBD2
V gene: TRBV6-1
clone size: once
CDR3 protein: CASSAYTSTSGRALYNEQFF
CDR3 DNA: TGTGCCAGCAGTGCCTATACTTCGACTAGCGGGAGGGCTTTGTACAATGAGCAGTTCTTC

J gene: TRBJ2-7
D gene: TRBD1
V gene: TRBV6-1
clone size: NA
CDR3 protein: CASSEGDSSYEQYF
CDR3 DNA: TGTGCCAGCAGTGAAGGGGACAGTTCCTACGAGCAGTACTTC

J gene: TRBJ2-1
D gene: NA
V gene: TRBV9
clone size: NA
CDR3 protein: CASSVGFNEQFF
CDR3 DNA: TGTGCCAGCAGCGTAGGGTTCAATGAGCAGTTCTTC

J gene: TRBJ2-7
D gene: NA
V gene: TRBV5-1
clone size: NA
CDR3 protein: CASSLLPGGSGYEQYF
CDR3 DNA: TGCGCCAGCAGCTTGCTCCCTGGAGGGAGTGGTTACGAGCAGTACTTC

J gene: TRBJ2-1
D gene: TRBD2
V gene: TRBV7-2
clone size: NA
CDR3 protein: CASSPQPGTGGPPQFF
CDR3 DNA: TGTGCCAGCAGCCCCCAGCCGGGGACGGGAGGGCCCCCGCAGTTCTTC

J gene: TRBJ1-5
D gene: NA
V gene: TRBV15
clone size: NA
CDR3 protein: CATSRGDGGPNQPQHF
CDR3 DNA: TGTGCCACCAGCAGGGGCGATGGGGGCCCGAATCAGCCCCAGCATTTT

J gene: TRBJ2-7
D gene: TRBD1
V gene: TRBV2
clone size: NA
CDR3 protein: CASTWTGRVYEQYF
CDR3 DNA: TGTGCCAGCACCTGGACAGGGAGAGTCTACGAGCAGTACTTC

J gene: TRBJ1-2
D gene: NA
V gene: TRBV7-3
clone size: NA
CDR3 protein: CASSPVEDLAGYTF
CDR3 DNA: TGTGCCAGCAGCCCTGTTGAGGACTTGGCAGGCTACACCTTC

J gene: TRBJ2-2
D gene: TRBD2
V gene: TRBV28
clone size: NA
CDR3 protein: CASRLSGGFTGELFF
CDR3 DNA: TGTGCCAGCAGATTGTCGGGAGGGTTCACCGGGGAGCTGTTTTTT